Described below is a single T cell receptor (beta chain) sequence and its context. Its antigen target is currently unknown. Base qualities are not at hand, and no much larger clone is one base apart. This entry comes from a study of T cell responses to AZD1222 COVID-19 vaccine (dated by TCRdb to the early 2020s). Background for the entire study: AZD1222 recipients whose second dose came at about 4 weeks and those whose second dose came at about 12 weeks were combined into one group, since spike-specific TCR depth and breadth did not differ between the two schedules. TCR sequencing covered roughly 230 trial participants: around 210 given two doses of AZD1222 and about 26 given two doses of MenACWY control vaccine. Trial participants were enrolled by age into subgroups of 18-55, 56-69 and 70-plus years, and about 150, 27 and 61 TCR-sequenced participants, respectively, were included in these subgroups. What the authors observed across the whole study: Vaccine-associated CD4 TCRs spanned the whole spike protein, with dominant responses in regions 160-218 and 743-854. The 56-69-year group was small, and its depth increase did not reach significance, likely because of low power. Nearly half of unique spike-specific TCRs reportedly recognized epitopes outside regions mutated in the B.1.351 and B.1.1.7 variants. Conclusions about previously exposed vaccinees were limited because only a handful of AZD1222 recipients were SARS-CoV-2 seropositive at baseline. After two AZD1222 doses, both the breadth and the depth of spike-specific TCRs were significantly higher than at day 0 and than in MenACWY recipients. Participants were mostly white British, with more females than males. The authors suggested clonal diversity may have been underestimated. Because no day 14 peak-response samples were available, the repertoires could be characterized only after the peak T cell response.

The CDR3 regions of human TCRbeta chains were subjected to immunosequencing. In the paper's pipeline: TCRs in the repertoires were matched against a reference library of SARS-CoV-2-specific TCRs that had been generated with the MIRA antigen-specificity platform. Breadth was defined as the fraction of unique TCRs that were SARS-CoV-2-associated. Depth was defined as the fraction of total T cells that were SARS-CoV-2-associated. Using the MIRA data, every spike-specific TCR was mapped to the spike region that the TCR reacted to and assigned to either a CD4 or a CD8 class. Log10-transformed breadth and depth values were compared by one-way ANOVA with Sidak's multiple comparisons tests. The immuneACCESS repertoire file appears here via TCRdb, limited to in-frame rearrangements. These files lack a portion of the clones; in checked studies, under half of the deficit traces to unresolved V genes, and the cause of the others is not known. The DNA was the basis for D and trimming; V, J and clone size are from that table. In this sample the table shows 60,000 to 70,000 clones, roughly 87% of which occur a single time. Roughly 20% of the sample rests with the top ten.

V drops 1 base and J drops 4 bases, leaving 11 bases in between. CDR3 length: 15 amino acids, cysteine to phenylalanine. The retained sequence is limited to the CDR3, 45 bases, with the frame set at the first base. According to the germline V gene, CDR1 reads SGHDT and CDR2 reads YYEEEE. Taken with the paper, the label for time point translates to: baseline before first vaccination. Vaccinee samples were obtained from the UK trials COV001 and COV002, which included a single-blind randomized controlled phase 2/3 trial of AZD1222 (ChAdOx1 nCoV-19) in healthy adults. For TCRbeta chain sequencing, PBMC samples from trial participants were taken at day 0 and at day 28 after the second dose.

The chain couples TRBV5-6 to TRBJ1-4; no confident D gene assignment can be made. The clonotype originates from an adult in good health. Sequencing used peripheral blood, obtained on day 0 of AZD1222 vaccination. The bases are TGTGCCAGCAGCTTGAGTGGAGCTAATAATGAAAAACTGTTTTTT. It encodes CASSLSGANNEKLFF.